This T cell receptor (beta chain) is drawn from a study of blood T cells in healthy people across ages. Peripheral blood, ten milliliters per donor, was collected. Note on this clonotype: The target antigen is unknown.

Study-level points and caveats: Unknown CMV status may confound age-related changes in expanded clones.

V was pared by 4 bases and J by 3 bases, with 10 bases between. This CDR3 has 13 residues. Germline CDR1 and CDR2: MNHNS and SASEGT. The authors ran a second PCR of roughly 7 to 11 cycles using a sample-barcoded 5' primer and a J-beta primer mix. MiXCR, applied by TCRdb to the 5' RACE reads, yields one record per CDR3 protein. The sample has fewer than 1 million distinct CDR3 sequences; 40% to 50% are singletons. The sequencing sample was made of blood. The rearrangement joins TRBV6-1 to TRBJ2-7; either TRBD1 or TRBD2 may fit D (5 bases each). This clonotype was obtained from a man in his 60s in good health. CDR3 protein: CASSGGPFYEQYF. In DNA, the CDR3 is TGTGCCAGCAGTGGGGGACCGTTCTACGAGCAGTACTTC.